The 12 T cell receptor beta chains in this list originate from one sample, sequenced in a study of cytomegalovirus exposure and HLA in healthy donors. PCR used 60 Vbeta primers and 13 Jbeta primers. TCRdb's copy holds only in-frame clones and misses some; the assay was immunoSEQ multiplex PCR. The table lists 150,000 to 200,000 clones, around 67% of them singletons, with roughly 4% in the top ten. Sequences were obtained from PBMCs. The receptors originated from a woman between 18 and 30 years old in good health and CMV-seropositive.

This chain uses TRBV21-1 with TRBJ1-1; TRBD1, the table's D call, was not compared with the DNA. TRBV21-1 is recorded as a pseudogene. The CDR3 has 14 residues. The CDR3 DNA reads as TGTGCCAGCAGCTACAGGTGGTTGAGCACTGAAGCTTTCTTT. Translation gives CASSYRWLSTEAFF.

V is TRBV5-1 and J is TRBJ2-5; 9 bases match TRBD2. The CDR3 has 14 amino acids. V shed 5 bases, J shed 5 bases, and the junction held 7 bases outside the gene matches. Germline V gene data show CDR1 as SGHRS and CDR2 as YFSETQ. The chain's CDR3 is CASSKAGGVETQYF. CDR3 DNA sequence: TGCGCCAGCAGTAAAGCGGGGGGCGTCGAGACCCAGTACTTC.

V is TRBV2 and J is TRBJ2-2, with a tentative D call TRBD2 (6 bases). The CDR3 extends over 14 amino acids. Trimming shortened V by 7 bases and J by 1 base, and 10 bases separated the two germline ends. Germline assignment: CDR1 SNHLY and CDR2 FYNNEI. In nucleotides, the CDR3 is TGTGCCAGCATGGAGGGGAAGAACACCGGGGAGCTGTTTTTT. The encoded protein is CASMEGKNTGELFF.

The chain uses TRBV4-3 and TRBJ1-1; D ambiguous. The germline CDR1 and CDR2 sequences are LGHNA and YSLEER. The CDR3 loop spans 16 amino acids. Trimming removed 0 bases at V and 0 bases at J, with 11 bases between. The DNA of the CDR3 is TGCGCCAGCAGCCAAGATATGGGCCTAATGAACACTGAAGCTTTCTTT. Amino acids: CASSQDMGLMNTEAFF.

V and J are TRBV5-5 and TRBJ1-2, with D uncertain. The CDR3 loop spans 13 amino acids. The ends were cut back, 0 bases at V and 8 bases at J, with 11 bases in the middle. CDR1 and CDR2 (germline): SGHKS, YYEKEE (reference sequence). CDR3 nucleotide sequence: TGTGCCAGCAGCTTGGTTCAGGCAGGAGGCTACACCTTC. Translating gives CASSLVQAGGYTF.

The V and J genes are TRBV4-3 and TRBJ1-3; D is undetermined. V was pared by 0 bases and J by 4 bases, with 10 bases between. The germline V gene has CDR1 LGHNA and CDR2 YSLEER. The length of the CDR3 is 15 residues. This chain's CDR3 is CASSQDEGTGNTIYF. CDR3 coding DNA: TGCGCCAGCAGCCAAGATGAGGGAACAGGAAACACCATATATTTT.

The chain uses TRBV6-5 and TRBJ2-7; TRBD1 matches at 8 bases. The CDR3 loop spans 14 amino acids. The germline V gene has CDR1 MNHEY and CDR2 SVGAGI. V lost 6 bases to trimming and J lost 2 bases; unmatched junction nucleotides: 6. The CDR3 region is CASRVTGGPYEQYF. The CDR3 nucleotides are TGTGCCAGCAGAGTCACAGGGGGGCCCTACGAGCAGTACTTC.

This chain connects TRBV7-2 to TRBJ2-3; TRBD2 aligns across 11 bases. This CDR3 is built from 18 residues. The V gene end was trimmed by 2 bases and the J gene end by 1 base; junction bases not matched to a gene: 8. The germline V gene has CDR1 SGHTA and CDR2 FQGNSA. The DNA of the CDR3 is TGTGCCAGCAGCTTAACGTTTAGCGGGGGGGCCGGCACAGATACGCAGTATTTT. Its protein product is CASSLTFSGGAGTDTQYF.

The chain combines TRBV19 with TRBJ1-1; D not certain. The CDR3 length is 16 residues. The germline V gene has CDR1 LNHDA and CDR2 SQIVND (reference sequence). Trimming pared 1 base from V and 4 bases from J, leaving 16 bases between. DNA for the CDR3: TGTGCCAGTAGTATAGGAGGGAGCCTGGGAGGCACTGAAGCTTTCTTT. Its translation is CASSIGGSLGGTEAFF.

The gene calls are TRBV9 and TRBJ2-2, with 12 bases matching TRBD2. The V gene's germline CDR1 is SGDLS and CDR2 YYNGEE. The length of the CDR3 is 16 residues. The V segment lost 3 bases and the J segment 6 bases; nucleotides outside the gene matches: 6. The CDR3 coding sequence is TGTGCCAGCAGCGGAGGACTAGCGGGATTGGCCGGGGAGCTGTTTTTT. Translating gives CASSGGLAGLAGELFF. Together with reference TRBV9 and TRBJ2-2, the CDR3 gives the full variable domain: DSGVTQTPKHLITATGQRVTLRCSPRSGDLSVYWYQQSLDQGLQFLIQYYNGEERAKGNILERFSAQQFPDLHSELNLSSLELGDSALYFCASSGGLAGLAGELFFGEGSRLTVL.

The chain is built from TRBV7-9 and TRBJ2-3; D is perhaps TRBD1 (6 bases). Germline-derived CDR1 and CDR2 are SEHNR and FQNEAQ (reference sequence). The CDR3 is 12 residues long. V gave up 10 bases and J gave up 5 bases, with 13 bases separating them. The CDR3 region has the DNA TGTGCCACAACGGAAGGGGGAGATACGCAGTATTTT. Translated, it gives CATTEGGDTQYF.

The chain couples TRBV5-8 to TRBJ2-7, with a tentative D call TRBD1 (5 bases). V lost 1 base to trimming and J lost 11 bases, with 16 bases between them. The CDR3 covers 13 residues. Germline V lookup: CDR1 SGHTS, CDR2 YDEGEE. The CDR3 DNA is TGTGCCAGCAGCTTGTCGGCGGACATTTTGGAGTACTTC. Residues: CASSLSADILEYF.